Listed here is a single T cell receptor beta chain. The data originate from a study of control samples from healthy donors and cancer patients. Trimming pared 7 bases from V and 5 bases from J, leaving 8 bases between. The germline gives CDR1 MGHRA, CDR2 YSYEKL. This CDR3 is built from 11 residues. Sequencing was performed with immunoSEQ multiplex PCR; in TCRdb, only in-frame clones are kept and a portion is missing. The sample holds some 96,000 clones, roughly 87% seen once. The sample was blood. This TCR came from a woman aged 45-59 years in good health. J is TRBJ1-2 and V is TRBV4-1; no definite D call. The CDR3 DNA follows: TGCGCCAGCACGGATCTGTATGGCTACACCTTC. Amino acid sequence: CASTDLYGYTF.